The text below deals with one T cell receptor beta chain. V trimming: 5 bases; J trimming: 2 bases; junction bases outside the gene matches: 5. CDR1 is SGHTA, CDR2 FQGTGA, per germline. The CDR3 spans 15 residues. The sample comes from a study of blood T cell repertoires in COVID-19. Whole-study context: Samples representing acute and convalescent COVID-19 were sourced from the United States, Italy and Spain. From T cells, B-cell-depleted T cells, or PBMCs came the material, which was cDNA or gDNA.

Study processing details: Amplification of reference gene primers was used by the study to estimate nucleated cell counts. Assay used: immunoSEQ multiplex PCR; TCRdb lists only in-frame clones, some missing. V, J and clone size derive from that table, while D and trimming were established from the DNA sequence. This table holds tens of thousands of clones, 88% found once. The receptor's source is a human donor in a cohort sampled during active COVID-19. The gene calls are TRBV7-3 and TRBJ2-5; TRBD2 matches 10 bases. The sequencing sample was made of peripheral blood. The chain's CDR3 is CASSQTSGVQETQYF. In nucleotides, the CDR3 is TGTGCCAGCAGCCAAACTAGCGGGGTACAAGAGACCCAGTACTTC. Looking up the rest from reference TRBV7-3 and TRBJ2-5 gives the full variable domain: GAGVSQTPSNKVTEKGKYVELRCDPISGHTALYWYRQSLGQGPEFLIYFQGTGAADDSGLPNDRFFAVRPEGSVSTLKIQRTERGDSAVYLCASSQTSGVQETQYFGPGTRLLVL.